This T cell receptor beta chain was found in a study of Graves' ophthalmopathy and Graves' hyperthyroidism. The overall study: Investigators collected peripheral blood at initial diagnosis, before any treatment was given.

Concerning this clonotype: Its specificity is not known.

RNA transcripts were the template, and TCR beta CDR3 regions were amplified from them. First-round RT-PCR employed HTBI primers, with a second-round multiplex PCR after it. Using its own MiXCR run on the multiplex PCR reads, TCRdb lists one record per CDR3 protein. The sample contains hundreds of thousands of distinct CDR3 sequences, 35% to 50% of which appear only once. Germline CDR1 is SQVTM and CDR2 is ANQGSEA. This CDR3 is 11 amino acids long. V was clipped by 4 bases and J by 14 bases, with 14 bases between them. Broader study findings: Sensitivity of approximately 90% and specificity of about 84% were achieved when a 13-signature model separated ophthalmopathy from stable hyperthyroidism. Thyroid clonotypes that were expanded above 0.001 frequency mostly also appeared in blood.

This TCR derives from an adult man with Graves' ophthalmopathy. Sample: peripheral blood. The chain is built from TRBV29-1 and TRBJ2-2; the D is unclear. The CDR3 DNA reads TGCAGCGTTGTCCTGCCGACGGAACTGTTTTTT. Protein product: CSVVLPTELFF.